Sequencing of this T cell receptor beta chain was carried out in a study of blood T cell repertoires in COVID-19. The CDR3 totals 13 residues. The germline gives CDR1 LNHNV, CDR2 YYDKDF (reference sequence). V was pared by 5 bases and J by 3 bases, with 8 bases between. Using immunoSEQ multiplex PCR, the repertoire was profiled, and TCRdb retains in-frame clones only, with some absent. The table has over 150,000 clones, approximately 84% seen once. The TCR sequence derives from a man aged 40-55 years who had recovered from COVID-19. The J gene is TRBJ1-5, the V gene TRBV15; weak D call: TRBD1 (5 bases). The sample was PBMCs or T cells enriched from blood (not recorded which). CDR3 sequence reads: CATSGGDNQPQHF. Here the CDR3 DNA reads TGTGCCACCAGCGGGGGGGACAATCAGCCCCAGCATTTT.